This TCR beta chain was recorded in a study of CD4 T cells in relation to SARS-CoV-2 and coronaviruses. About this clone: What it binds is not known.

CDR1 is SGHDT and CDR2 is YYEEEE in the germline V gene. This CDR3 has 14 amino acids. V was cut by 2 bases and J by 2 bases, with 9 bases left in between. Assay used: immunoSEQ multiplex PCR; TCRdb lists only in-frame clones, some missing. Of roughly 18,000 clones detected, about 72% appear once; the ten largest clones hold approximately 19%. Unexposed donor CD4+ T cells date from 2011-2018, before the COVID-19 pandemic. The cells were cultured for about ten days before CD4+ T cells were isolated. The sequenced sample consisted of CD4+ T cells from PBMCs, cultured in vitro. The V and J genes are TRBV5-6 and TRBJ2-3; no clear D. This TCR came from a human donor in good health. The CDR3 region is CASSFRAITDTQYF. The CDR3 bases are TGTGCCAGCAGCTTCCGGGCTATCACAGATACGCAGTATTTT.